This T cell receptor beta chain was captured in a study of T cells in Graves' hyperthyroidism and ophthalmopathy. Study observations and caveats: Before onset, by a median of around 6.4 months, the model predicted ophthalmopathy. Most thyroid clonotypes with frequency above 0.001 were detected in blood.

Notes on this clonotype: Its matching antigen is unknown.

Trimming took off 6 bases at V and 2 bases at J, with 14 bases between the two ends. This CDR3 is 15 amino acids long. Germline CDR1 LNHDA, CDR2 SQIVND (reference sequence). If no ophthalmopathy progression occurred within 18 months, Graves' hyperthyroidism was stable. This sample holds PBMCs from approximately 10 ml fresh peripheral blood. Amplified TCR beta CDR3 regions derived from RNA transcripts. TCR CDR3 regions were first amplified by RT-PCR with HTBI primers. From the multiplex PCR reads, TCRdb called clonotypes with MiXCR, one entry per CDR3 protein. The sample consists of more than 300,000 distinct CDR3 sequences, approximately 13% of them appearing once.

Sequences were obtained from blood. The receptor was isolated from a woman in her fifties or sixties with Graves' hyperthyroidism. This sequence joins TRBV19 and TRBJ2-4, with D maybe TRBD1 (6 bases). The CDR3 loop reads CASSITGLTKNIQYF. For the CDR3, the DNA is TGTGCCAGTAGCATAACAGGGTTGACCAAAAACATTCAGTACTTC. Filled out from reference TRBV19 and TRBJ2-4, the complete variable domain reads DGGITQSPKYLFRKEGQNVTLSCEQNLNHDAMYWYRQDPGQGLRLIYYSQIVNDFQKGDIAEGYSVSREKKESFPLTVTSAQKNPTAFYLCASSITGLTKNIQYFGAGTRLSVL.